This passage covers 23 T cell receptor beta chains from one sample sequenced in a study of cytomegalovirus exposure and HLA in healthy donors. The study ran its PCR with 60 Vbeta and 13 Jbeta primers. The method was immunoSEQ multiplex PCR; TCRdb's version includes in-frame clones alone and lacks a portion of them. The sample features under 95,000 clones, with about 3.8% in its top ten. The specimen was PBMCs. All receptors derive from a female donor in good health and CMV-seropositive.

The V gene is TRBV19, the J gene TRBJ2-5; a weak D match, TRBD2 (5 bases). Between the trimmed V and J ends, which lost 4 bases and 2 bases, there was a span of 17 bases. The CDR3 contains 16 residues. Per germline, CDR1 LNHDA and CDR2 SQIVND (reference sequence). CDR3 coding DNA: TGTGCCAGTAGTACCTGGCAAGGGAGAGGGCAAGAGACCCAGTACTTC. It translates to CASSTWQGRGQETQYF.

Worth noting for this clone: The same CDR3 is also encoded by other DNA sequences in this sample. This chain uses TRBV5-1 with TRBJ2-7; D is ambiguous. Germline-derived CDR1 and CDR2 are SGHRS and YFSETQ. Trimming cost V 0 bases and J 6 bases, with 13 bases left between them. The CDR3 is 14 residues long. The CDR3 DNA sequence: TGCGCCAGCAGCTTGGCAATTGGGCCAACCGAGCAGTACTTC. Translating gives CASSLAIGPTEQYF.

The chain couples TRBV29-1 to TRBJ2-1; D is possibly TRBD2 (5 bases). This CDR3 is 11 amino acids long. CDR1 SQVTM and CDR2 ANQGSEA come from the germline V gene. Trimming pared 0 bases from V and 12 bases from J, leaving 9 bases between. This CDR3 reads CSVEDGRVQFF. CDR3 nucleotide sequence: TGCAGCGTTGAAGACGGGCGGGTGCAGTTCTTC.

This chain joins TRBV6-5 and TRBJ1-4; perhaps TRBD1 as D (6 bases). CDR3 length equals 15 residues. Germline assignment: CDR1 MNHEY and CDR2 SVGAGI. The V gene lost 5 bases and the J gene lost 5 bases, with 15 bases spanning the gap. The CDR3 nucleotides are TGTGCCAGCAGTACTTCAGGGGTCGTAAATGAAAAACTGTTTTTT. Translated, it gives CASSTSGVVNEKLFF.

This chain links TRBV6-5 with TRBJ2-3; TRBD2 aligns across 9 bases. From germline, CDR1 is MNHEY and CDR2 SVGAGI. The CDR3 length is 13 residues. This CDR3 is CACAGGPTDTQYF. DNA of the CDR3: TGTGCGTGCGCGGGGGGGCCAACAGATACGCAGTATTTT.

This chain joins TRBV11-2 and TRBJ1-5, with unresolved D. This CDR3 comprises 14 residues. Trimming removed 1 base at V and 6 bases at J, with 10 bases between. The germline V gene has CDR1 SGHAT and CDR2 FQNNGV. The CDR3 sequence: CASSLGFRSQPQHF. The CDR3 DNA is TGTGCCAGCAGCTTAGGTTTTAGATCTCAGCCCCAGCATTTT.

The chain has TRBV10-2 and TRBJ2-3, with unresolved D. The CDR3 length is 17 residues. The germline gives CDR1 WSHSY, CDR2 SAAADI. Trimming removed 5 bases from V and 2 bases from J, with 20 bases in between. The CDR3 spells CASSPLAIRPYTDTQYF. CDR3 in DNA: TGCGCCAGCAGTCCACTCGCCATCCGTCCTTACACAGATACGCAGTATTTT.

The chain has TRBV9 and TRBJ2-7; TRBD2 matches at 15 bases. With V trimmed by 3 bases and J by 4 bases, 5 bases remained unmatched. CDR3 length: 16 residues. The V gene's germline CDR1 is SGDLS and CDR2 YYNGEE. The CDR3 loop reads CASSARTSGGAYEQYF. For the CDR3, the DNA is TGTGCCAGCAGCGCGAGGACTAGCGGGGGGGCTTACGAGCAGTACTTC.

The chain joins TRBV6-6 to TRBJ2-7; possible D gene TRBD2, 5 bases. With 6 bases removed from V and 7 bases from J, the gap between germline ends came to 19 bases. From germline, CDR1 is MNHNY and CDR2 SVGAGI (reference sequence). This CDR3 has 14 amino acids. The CDR3 here is CASSITPAVGEQYF. The CDR3 DNA is TGTGCCAGCAGCATTACACCAGCGGTGGGGGAGCAGTACTTC.

J is TRBJ2-1 and V is TRBV19, with 10 bases that match TRBD2. With 3 bases clipped from V and 5 bases from J, the junction kept 4 bases outside the gene matches. CDR1 and CDR2 (germline): LNHDA, SQIVND (reference sequence). The CDR3 is made up of 15 amino acids. For the CDR3, the DNA is TGTGCCAGTAGTATGCCTAGCGGGAGCGACAATGAGCAGTTCTTC. Translation gives CASSMPSGSDNEQFF. Full variable domain (missing parts from reference TRBV19 and TRBJ2-1): DGGITQSPKYLFRKEGQNVTLSCEQNLNHDAMYWYRQDPGQGLRLIYYSQIVNDFQKGDIAEGYSVSREKKESFPLTVTSAQKNPTAFYLCASSMPSGSDNEQFFGPGTRLTVL.

Concerning this clone itself: The junction shows a germline mismatch at one end, possibly a read error. This chain joins TRBV7-7 and TRBJ2-2; tentatively, D is TRBD2 (7 bases). The CDR3 runs 17 residues. In germline, CDR1 is SSHAT, CDR2 FNYEAQ (reference sequence). As DNA, the CDR3 is TGTGCTAGCAGCCCGGGAGGCCGGACAGCATACACCGGGGAGCTGTTTTTT. This translates into CASSPGGRTAYTGELFF.

The chain is built from TRBV11-2 and TRBJ2-3; TRBD2 matches at 9 bases. Trimming at V came to 0 bases and at J to 2 bases, leaving 6 bases not matched to a gene. Per germline, CDR1 SGHAT and CDR2 FQNNGV. The CDR3 length is 17 residues. Here the CDR3 reads CASSLDLLAGDTDTQYF. The CDR3 region has the DNA TGTGCCAGCAGCTTAGATCTATTAGCGGGGGACACAGATACGCAGTATTTT.

The chain has TRBV29-1 and TRBJ2-4; D not certain. Germline CDR1 SQVTM, CDR2 ANQGSEA. The germline V and J ends were trimmed by 1 base and 2 bases, with 6 bases remaining between them. The length of the CDR3 is 13 residues. CDR3 residues: CSVEVVSKNIQYF. Written as DNA, the CDR3 is TGCAGCGTTGAAGTCGTTTCCAAAAACATTCAGTACTTC. The entire variable domain, with the rest obtained from reference TRBV29-1 and TRBJ2-4, is as follows: SAVISQKPSRDICQRGTSLTIQCQVDSQVTMMFWYRQQPGQSLTLIATANQGSEATYESGFVIDKFPISRPNLTFSTLTVSNMSPEDSSIYLCSVEVVSKNIQYFGAGTRLSVL.

J is TRBJ2-1 and V is TRBV28; 8 nucleotides line up with TRBD2. Germline loops: CDR1 MDHEN, CDR2 SYDVKM. The CDR3 has 15 amino acids. V shed 2 bases and J 13 bases; nucleotides not matched to a gene: 13. The CDR3 reads CASSLQAGAHKSQFF. In DNA form, the CDR3 reads TGTGCCAGCAGTTTACAAGCGGGAGCCCACAAATCCCAGTTCTTC.

The CDR3: CASSSGQGGTGELFF. CDR3 nucleotides: TGTGCCAGTAGTTCCGGACAGGGCGGCACCGGGGAGCTGTTTTTT. The genes are TRBV19 and TRBJ2-2; 8 nucleotides line up with TRBD1. After removal of 5 bases from V and 4 bases from J, the junction contained 6 bases not matched to a gene. Germline V gene lookup returns CDR1 LNHDA and CDR2 SQIVND (reference sequence). CDR3 length: 15 residues.

This chain uses TRBV29-1 with TRBJ1-2, with 10 bases fitting TRBD1. The germline V gene has CDR1 SQVTM and CDR2 ANQGSEA. The CDR3 extends over 11 amino acids. The ends lost 7 bases at V and 6 bases at J; junction bases unmatched: 2. CDR3 protein: CSAGQGDGYTF. The CDR3 nucleotides read TGCAGCGCCGGACAGGGGGATGGCTACACCTTC.

The chain is built from TRBV7-2 and TRBJ2-6, with D perhaps matching TRBD1 (5 bases). With 3 bases removed from V and 0 bases from J, the gap between germline ends came to 12 bases. The CDR3 covers 17 residues. Germline assignment: CDR1 SGHTA and CDR2 FQGNSA. The CDR3 is CASSFRGVSSGANVLTF. In DNA form, the CDR3 reads TGTGCCAGCAGCTTTAGGGGTGTTAGCTCTGGGGCCAACGTCCTGACTTTC.

The chain is built from TRBV4-1 and TRBJ1-2; 10 nucleotides agree with TRBD1. The V gene end was trimmed by 3 bases and the J gene end by 7 bases; junction bases not matched to a gene: 5. The CDR3 loop spans 14 amino acids. Germline V CDR1 and CDR2: MGHRA, YSYEKL. The CDR3 DNA sequence: TGCGCCAGCAGCCAGGCCGGGACAGGGGTTGGCTACACCTTC. Translation gives CASSQAGTGVGYTF.

The chain links TRBV18 to TRBJ2-2; perhaps TRBD1 as D (5 bases). Germline V gene data show CDR1 as KGHSH and CDR2 as LQKENI. Trimming left V 4 bases short and J 5 bases short, with 14 bases between. The CDR3 runs to 15 residues. CDR3 loop: CASSLDQAGTGELFF. The CDR3 DNA reads TGTGCCAGCTCACTGGACCAGGCAGGGACCGGGGAGCTGTTTTTT.

The chain is built from TRBV18 and TRBJ2-3; D is undetermined. Germline values: CDR1 KGHSH, CDR2 LQKENI. The V gene lost 3 bases and the J gene lost 4 bases, with 23 bases spanning the gap. The CDR3 covers 18 residues. The CDR3 nucleotides read TGTGCCAGCTCACCCCCCGGGTATGGCTTAATGGCGGCAGATACGCAGTATTTT. Amino acid sequence: CASSPPGYGLMAADTQYF. The full variable domain, completed using reference TRBV18 and TRBJ2-3, is NAGVMQNPRHLVRRRGQEARLRCSPMKGHSHVYWYRQLPEEGLKFMVYLQKENIIDESGMPKERFSAEFPKEGPSILRIQQVVRGDSAAYFCASSPPGYGLMAADTQYFGPGTRLTVL.

This chain connects TRBV9 to TRBJ2-5; TRBD1 might be the D (6 bases). The CDR3 loop spans 16 amino acids. Germline V gives CDR1 SGDLS, CDR2 YYNGEE. The V end was cut by 4 bases, the J end by 5 bases, with 21 bases between. This CDR3 is CASSQTQQGGRETQYF. The CDR3 nucleotides are TGTGCCAGCAGCCAAACACAACAGGGTGGCAGGGAGACCCAGTACTTC.

V and J are TRBV5-1 and TRBJ1-2; TRBD1 agrees at 7 bases. The CDR3 covers 15 residues. V was clipped by 1 base and J by 6 bases; unmatched bases: 9. Germline V CDR1 and CDR2: SGHRS, YFSETQ. Here the CDR3 DNA reads TGCGCCAGCAGCTTGCGAACAGGGGATGTTAATGGCTACACCTTC. Its translation is CASSLRTGDVNGYTF.

The chain has TRBV10-3 and TRBJ2-5; 13 bases are shared with TRBD2. The CDR3 length is 18 residues. Germline-derived CDR1 and CDR2 are ENHRY and SYGVKD. With V trimmed by 0 bases and J by 5 bases, 9 bases remained unmatched. The CDR3 nucleotides read TGTGCCATCAGTGAGTCGATCCTCACACTAGCGGGAGGGGAGACCCAGTACTTC. As protein: CAISESILTLAGGETQYF.